Listed below are T cell receptor beta chains from one sample, sequenced in a study of T cell changes during pregnancy in multiple sclerosis. Some clones are missing from TCRdb's copy, which holds only in-frame ones; the method was immunoSEQ multiplex PCR. Of roughly 50,000 clones listed, 80% to 95% are singletons. The specimen was CD4+ T cells from peripheral blood mononuclear cells, collected in the third trimester of pregnancy. The receptors here all came from a female donor with multiple sclerosis, enrolled in a pregnancy study. Both conserved end residues are part of each CDR3. A D gene is named only where the DNA matches it firmly.

v_call: TRBV29-1; j_call: TRBJ1-1; d_call: NA; cdr3_aa: CSVDAPAGVRTEAFF; cdr3_nt: TGCAGCGTTGACGCCCCGGCAGGGGTGCGAACTGAAGCTTTCTTT
v_call: TRBV7-2; j_call: TRBJ1-5; d_call: NA; cdr3_aa: CASSLNRVDQPQHF; cdr3_nt: TGTGCCAGCAGCTTAAACAGAGTGGATCAGCCCCAGCATTTT
v_call: TRBV6-5; j_call: TRBJ2-3; d_call: NA; cdr3_aa: CASTTGVARTQYF; cdr3_nt: TGTGCCAGCACCACCGGGGTAGCAAGAACGCAGTATTTT
v_call: TRBV20-1; j_call: TRBJ2-5; d_call: NA; cdr3_aa: CSARLQETQYF; cdr3_nt: TGCAGTGCTAGACTGCAAGAGACCCAGTACTTC
v_call: TRBV28; j_call: TRBJ1-2; d_call: NA; cdr3_aa: CAIPGQKGGYTF; cdr3_nt: TGTGCCATTCCTGGTCAGAAGGGGGGCTACACCTTC
v_call: TRBV5-4; j_call: TRBJ2-1; d_call: TRBD2; cdr3_aa: CASSPPWVAGGPGEQFF; cdr3_nt: TGTGCCAGCAGCCCACCCTGGGTAGCGGGAGGGCCCGGCGAGCAGTTCTTC
v_call: TRBV6-1; j_call: TRBJ2-7; d_call: NA; cdr3_aa: CASSATWSYEQYF; cdr3_nt: TGTGCCAGCAGTGCAACTTGGTCCTACGAGCAGTACTTC
v_call: TRBV7-2; j_call: TRBJ2-3; d_call: TRBD2; cdr3_aa: CASSLGAGGADTQYF; cdr3_nt: TGTGCCAGCAGCTTAGGGGCGGGAGGTGCGGATACGCAGTATTTT
v_call: TRBV27; j_call: TRBJ2-1; d_call: TRBD2; cdr3_aa: CASSPSSGRGYNEQFF; cdr3_nt: TGTGCCAGCAGTCCTTCTAGCGGGAGGGGGTACAATGAGCAGTTCTTC
v_call: TRBV5-1; j_call: TRBJ2-2; d_call: TRBD1; cdr3_aa: CASSAGQGVVGSITGELFF; cdr3_nt: TGCGCCAGCAGCGCCGGACAGGGTGTGGTCGGGAGTATTACCGGGGAGCTGTTTTTT
v_call: TRBV11-2; j_call: TRBJ2-1; d_call: NA; cdr3_aa: CASSLGVRDNEQFF; cdr3_nt: TGTGCCAGCAGCTTAGGGGTCAGGGATAATGAGCAGTTCTTC
v_call: TRBV28; j_call: TRBJ2-7; d_call: TRBD2; cdr3_aa: CASSSLAGPTYEQYF; cdr3_nt: TGTGCCAGCAGCTCCCTAGCGGGACCGACCTACGAGCAGTACTTC
v_call: TRBV2; j_call: TRBJ2-7; d_call: NA; cdr3_aa: CASSEGAPNYEQYF; cdr3_nt: TGTGCCAGCAGTGAGGGGGCACCAAACTACGAGCAGTACTTC
v_call: TRBV11-1; j_call: TRBJ1-1; d_call: NA; cdr3_aa: CASSLLAVKNTEAFF; cdr3_nt: TGTGCCAGCAGCTTATTGGCGGTCAAGAACACTGAAGCTTTCTTT
v_call: TRBV28; j_call: TRBJ2-7; d_call: NA; cdr3_aa: CASSAGLSGGEQYF; cdr3_nt: TGTGCCAGCAGTGCCGGACTGTCCGGGGGCGAGCAGTACTTC
v_call: TRBV11-2; j_call: TRBJ2-3; d_call: TRBD2; cdr3_aa: CASSHGRVMDTQYF; cdr3_nt: TGTGCCAGCAGCCACGGGAGGGTCATGGATACGCAGTATTTT
v_call: TRBV14; j_call: TRBJ2-1; d_call: NA; cdr3_aa: CASSQEVSSARRNEQFF; cdr3_nt: TGTGCCAGCAGCCAAGAAGTGTCGAGCGCGAGGAGGAATGAGCAGTTCTTC
v_call: TRBV7-9; j_call: TRBJ2-2; d_call: NA; cdr3_aa: CASSFDLPGELFF; cdr3_nt: TGTGCCAGCAGCTTTGATCTACCTGGGGAGCTGTTTTTT
v_call: TRBV4-2; j_call: TRBJ2-5; d_call: TRBD2; cdr3_aa: CASSPTGGQETQYF; cdr3_nt: TGTGCCAGCAGCCCCACGGGAGGCCAAGAGACCCAGTACTTC
v_call: TRBV28; j_call: TRBJ2-7; d_call: TRBD2; cdr3_aa: CASNRLALLEQYF; cdr3_nt: TGTGCCAGCAATAGACTAGCCCTGCTCGAGCAGTACTTC
v_call: TRBV7-2; j_call: TRBJ2-2; d_call: NA; cdr3_aa: CASSSGIAGELFF; cdr3_nt: TGTGCCAGCAGCTCCGGGATCGCCGGGGAGCTGTTTTTT
v_call: TRBV6-1; j_call: TRBJ2-7; d_call: NA; cdr3_aa: CASSERYEQYF; cdr3_nt: TGTGCCAGCAGTGAACGCTACGAGCAGTACTTC
v_call: TRBV7-2; j_call: TRBJ2-1; d_call: TRBD2; cdr3_aa: CASRRTSSSSYNEQFF; cdr3_nt: TGTGCCAGCAGAAGGACTAGTTCCAGCTCCTACAATGAGCAGTTCTTC